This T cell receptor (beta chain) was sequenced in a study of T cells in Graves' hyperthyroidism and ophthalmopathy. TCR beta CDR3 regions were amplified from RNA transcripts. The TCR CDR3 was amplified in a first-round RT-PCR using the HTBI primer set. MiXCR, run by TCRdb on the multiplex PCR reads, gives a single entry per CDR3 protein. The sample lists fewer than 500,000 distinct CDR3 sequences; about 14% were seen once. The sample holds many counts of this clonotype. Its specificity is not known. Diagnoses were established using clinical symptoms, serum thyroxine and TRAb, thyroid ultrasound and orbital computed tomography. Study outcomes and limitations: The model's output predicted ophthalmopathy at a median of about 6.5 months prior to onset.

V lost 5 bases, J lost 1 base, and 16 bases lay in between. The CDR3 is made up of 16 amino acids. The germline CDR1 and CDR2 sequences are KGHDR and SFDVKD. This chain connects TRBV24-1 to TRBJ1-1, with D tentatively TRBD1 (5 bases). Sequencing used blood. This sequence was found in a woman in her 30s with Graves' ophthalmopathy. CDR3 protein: CATSGTGRRGNTEAFF. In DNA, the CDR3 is TGTGCCACCAGTGGTACAGGACGTAGGGGGAACACTGAAGCTTTCTTT.